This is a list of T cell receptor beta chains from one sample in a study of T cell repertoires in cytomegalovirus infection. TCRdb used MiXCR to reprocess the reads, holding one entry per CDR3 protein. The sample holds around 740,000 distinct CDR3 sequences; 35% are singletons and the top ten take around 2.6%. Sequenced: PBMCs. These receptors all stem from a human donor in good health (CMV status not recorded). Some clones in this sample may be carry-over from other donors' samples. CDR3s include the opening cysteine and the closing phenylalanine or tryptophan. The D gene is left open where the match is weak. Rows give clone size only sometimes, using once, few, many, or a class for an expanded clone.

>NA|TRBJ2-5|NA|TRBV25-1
CASSDHRAGETQYF
TGTGCCAGCAGTGACCACAGGGCAGGAGAGACCCAGTACTTC
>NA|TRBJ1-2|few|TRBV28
CASSFLDSHPPTYGYTF
TGTGCCAGCAGTTTCCTAGACTCTCACCCTCCTACCTATGGCTACACCTTC
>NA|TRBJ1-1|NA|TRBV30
CAWSVWGVNTEAFF
TGTGCCTGGAGTGTCTGGGGGGTAAACACTGAAGCTTTCTTT
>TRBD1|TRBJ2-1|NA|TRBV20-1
CSARIAGQAGNNEQFF
TGCAGTGCTAGAATTGCGGGACAGGCGGGCAACAATGAGCAGTTCTTC
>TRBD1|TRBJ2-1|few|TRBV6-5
CASRPTGNTYNEQFF
TGTGCCAGCAGACCGACAGGGAACACCTACAATGAGCAGTTCTTC
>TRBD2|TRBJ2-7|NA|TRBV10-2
CASSEFLAGHQYF
TGCGCCAGCAGTGAGTTTCTAGCGGGGCATCAGTACTTC
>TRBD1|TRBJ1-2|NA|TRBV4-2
CASSQDQAQGARYGYTF
TGTGCCAGCAGCCAAGACCAGGCCCAGGGGGCGCGCTATGGCTACACCTTC
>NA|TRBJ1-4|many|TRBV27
CASSLQMGLTNEKLFF
TGTGCCAGCAGTTTACAAATGGGACTCACTAATGAAAAACTGTTTTTT
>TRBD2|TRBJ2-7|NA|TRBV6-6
CASSVTSGSPSTWYF
TGTGCCAGCAGCGTGACTAGCGGGTCGCCCTCTACGTGGTACTTC
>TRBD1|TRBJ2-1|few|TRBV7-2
CASSSRQGFEQFF
TGTGCCAGCAGCTCCCGACAGGGCTTTGAGCAGTTCTTC
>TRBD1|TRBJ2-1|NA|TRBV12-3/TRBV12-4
CASSRKGGRSYNEQFF
TGTGCCAGCAGTAGGAAAGGGGGCAGGTCCTACAATGAGCAGTTCTTC
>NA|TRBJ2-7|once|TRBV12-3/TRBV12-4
CAISRQSYEQYF
TGTGCCATCAGTCGACAGAGCTACGAGCAGTACTTC
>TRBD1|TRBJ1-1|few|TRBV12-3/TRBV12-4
CASSVPGQGRRTEAFF
TGTGCCAGCAGCGTCCCGGGACAGGGACGAAGGACTGAAGCTTTCTTT